The 29 T cell receptor beta chains in this list originate from one sample, sequenced in a study of blood T cell repertoires in COVID-19. TCRdb keeps only in-frame clones here, not all; method: immunoSEQ multiplex PCR. Of about 150,000 clones in the sample, approximately 80% were seen once. Source material: peripheral blood. The receptor source for this set is an older woman with COVID-19, enrolled during active disease.

The chain employs TRBV9 and TRBJ1-1, with no clear D. The V end was cut by 2 bases, the J end by 10 bases, with 27 bases between. Germline V gives CDR1 SGDLS, CDR2 YYNGEE. The CDR3 extends over 17 amino acids. The CDR3 spells CASSVGFGPPGPGGAFF. In DNA form, the CDR3 reads TGTGCCAGCAGCGTTGGTTTTGGACCTCCGGGCCCAGGAGGAGCTTTCTTT.

The CDR3 sequence: CASSPRQGVYGYTF. Written as DNA, the CDR3 is TGTGCCAGCAGCCCTCGACAGGGAGTCTATGGCTACACCTTC. The V and J genes are TRBV5-8 and TRBJ1-2, with 7 bases identical to TRBD1. The V gene end was trimmed by 4 bases and the J gene end by 4 bases; junction bases not matched to a gene: 7. The CDR3 runs to 14 residues. Looked up from germline, CDR1 is SGHTS and CDR2 is YDEGEE.

The chain has TRBV11-2 and TRBJ2-7; 12 bases line up with TRBD2. V trimming: 2 bases; J trimming: 0 bases; junction bases outside the gene matches: 5. The germline V gene encodes CDR1 SGHAT and CDR2 FQNNGV. The CDR3 sequence is 17 residues long. This CDR3 reads CASSLTSGRLGSYEQYF. The CDR3 nucleotides read TGTGCCAGCAGCTTAACTAGCGGGAGGTTGGGCTCCTACGAGCAGTACTTC. Combining the CDR3 with reference TRBV11-2 and TRBJ2-7 gives the whole variable domain EAGVAQSPRYKIIEKRQSVAFWCNPISGHATLYWYQQILGQGPKLLIQFQNNGVVDDSQLPKDRFSAERLKGVDSTLKIQPAKLEDSAVYLCASSLTSGRLGSYEQYFGPGTRLTVT.

The J gene is TRBJ2-5, the V gene TRBV30; D unclear. Per germline, CDR1 GTSNPN and CDR2 SVGIG (reference sequence). The length of the CDR3 is 14 residues. V was clipped by 0 bases and J by 1 base, with 9 bases between them. CDR3 sequence reads: CAWSVWSGQETQYF. The DNA of the CDR3 is TGTGCCTGGAGTGTATGGTCAGGCCAAGAGACCCAGTACTTC.

The chain employs TRBV5-6 and TRBJ2-3; D call uncertain. CDR3 size: 13 residues. Germline values: CDR1 SGHDT, CDR2 YYEEEE. V lost 7 bases and J lost 0, with 9 bases in between. Written as DNA, the CDR3 is TGTGCCAGCCTTCCGAGGAGCACAGATACGCAGTATTTT. This gives the protein CASLPRSTDTQYF.

The chain is built from TRBV7-3 and TRBJ1-1, with D possibly matching TRBD1 (5 bases). Trimming took off 2 bases at V and 4 bases at J, with 8 bases between the two ends. The CDR3 consists of 13 residues. Germline V gene lookup returns CDR1 SGHTA and CDR2 FQGTGA. The CDR3 sequence: CASSLGASTEAFF. The DNA of the CDR3 is TGTGCCAGCAGCTTAGGGGCTAGCACTGAAGCTTTCTTT. Filled out from reference TRBV7-3 and TRBJ1-1, the complete variable domain reads GAGVSQTPSNKVTEKGKYVELRCDPISGHTALYWYRQSLGQGPEFLIYFQGTGAADDSGLPNDRFFAVRPEGSVSTLKIQRTERGDSAVYLCASSLGASTEAFFGQGTRLTVV.

The gene calls are TRBV5-1 and TRBJ1-1, with 10 bases matching TRBD1. The V and J ends lost 3 bases and 0 bases, in that order; junction bases with no gene match: 2. Per germline, CDR1 SGHRS and CDR2 YFSETQ. CDR3 size: 15 residues. CDR3 coding DNA: TGCGCCAGCAGCTCTGGGACAGGGGTGAACACTGAAGCTTTCTTT. Residues: CASSSGTGVNTEAFF.

V is TRBV3-1 (or the pseudogene TRBV3-2) and J is TRBJ1-1, with TRBD1 as a possible D gene (5 bases). The germline V gene has CDR1 LGHDT and CDR2 YNNKEL (reference sequence). The CDR3 has 13 amino acids. Between the trimmed V and J ends, which lost 1 base and 5 bases, there was a span of 8 bases. The CDR3 loop is CASSQAGKTEAFF. For the CDR3, the DNA is TGTGCCAGCAGCCAAGCAGGGAAAACTGAAGCTTTCTTT.

Regarding this clone: The sample has other DNA sequences that encode this CDR3 too. The rearrangement joins TRBV19 to TRBJ1-1, with 8 positions matching TRBD1. Germline V gene data show CDR1 as LNHDA and CDR2 as SQIVND (reference sequence). The ends lost 6 bases at V and 3 bases at J; junction bases unmatched: 6. The CDR3 totals 14 residues. CDR3 region: CASSHRGSDTEAFF. The CDR3 DNA reads as TGTGCCAGTAGCCACAGGGGGTCGGACACTGAAGCTTTCTTT.

The gene calls are TRBV21-1 and TRBJ2-7; the table calls TRBD1, which could not be checked here. TRBV21-1 constitutes a pseudogene. This CDR3 is 14 amino acids long. CDR3 coding DNA: TGTGCCAGCAGCAAACTGAAGGGGGCCTACGAGCAGTACTTC. It yields the protein CASSKLKGAYEQYF.

The chain combines TRBV11-2 with TRBJ2-7; 10 bases map to TRBD2. The germline gives CDR1 SGHAT, CDR2 FQNNGV. The CDR3 contains 17 residues. V dropped 1 base and J dropped 1; count of bases not matched to a gene: 7. The CDR3 DNA sequence: TGTGCCAGCAGCTTAGGGGGTCTAGCGGGGGCTTCCTACGAGCAGTACGTC. Amino acids: CASSLGGLAGASYEQYV.

The chain employs TRBV7-3 and TRBJ1-1; TRBD1 is a possible D gene (5 bases). CDR3 size: 13 residues. The germline CDR1 and CDR2 sequences are SGHTA and FQGTGA. Trimming took 3 bases from V and 2 from J, leaving 7 bases between them. CDR3 protein: CASSFRDNTEAFF. DNA for the CDR3: TGTGCCAGCAGCTTCAGGGATAACACTGAAGCTTTCTTT.

The chain links TRBV19 to TRBJ2-1; the match to TRBD1 covers 8 bases. This CDR3 comprises 14 residues. V was clipped by 3 bases and J by 8 bases; unmatched bases: 6. The germline V gene encodes CDR1 LNHDA and CDR2 SQIVND (reference sequence). The DNA for the CDR3 is TGTGCCAGTAGTATGCAGGGGGCTGTCGATGAGCAGTTCTTC. This gives the protein CASSMQGAVDEQFF.

The chain recombines TRBV12-3 or TRBV12-4 with TRBJ1-5; a possible D gene is TRBD1 (6 bases). V shed 6 bases and J shed 6 bases, with 9 bases lying between them. This CDR3 has 12 amino acids. CDR3 coding DNA: TGTGCCAGCAGAACAGGGATTCAGCCCCAGCATTTT. This sequence encodes CASRTGIQPQHF.

This clone was recorded only once. This rearrangement joins TRBV14 to TRBJ1-1, with D possibly being TRBD1 (5 bases). The CDR3 contains 15 residues. The germline gives CDR1 SGHDN, CDR2 FVKESK. V dropped 3 bases and J dropped 1 base, with 12 bases sitting between them. As DNA, the CDR3 is TGTGCCAGCAGCCACGGTAGGGGCCAGAACACTGAAGCTTTCTTT. Amino acid sequence: CASSHGRGQNTEAFF. The full variable domain, with the rest looked up from reference TRBV14 and TRBJ1-1, is EAGVTQFPSHSVIEKGQTVTLRCDPISGHDNLYWYRRVMGKEIKFLLHFVKESKQDESGMPNNRFLAERTGGTYSTLKVQPAELEDSGVYFCASSHGRGQNTEAFFGQGTRLTVV.

This clone was seen a handful of times. The chain links TRBV5-6 to TRBJ2-3; TRBD2 agrees at 9 bases. Germline V CDR1 and CDR2: SGHDT, YYEEEE. The CDR3 has 17 residues. Trimming at V came to 0 bases and at J to 5 bases, leaving 10 bases not matched to a gene. The CDR3 sequence: CASSLEGLAGTRDTQYF. CDR3 nucleotide sequence: TGTGCCAGCAGCTTGGAGGGACTAGCCGGGACTAGAGATACGCAGTATTTT. Full variable domain (outside the CDR3, taken from reference TRBV5-6 and TRBJ2-3): DAGVTQSPTHLIKTRGQQVTLRCSPKSGHDTVSWYQQALGQGPQFIFQYYEEEERQRGNFPDRFSGHQFPNYSSELNVNALLLGDSALYLCASSLEGLAGTRDTQYFGPGTRLTVL.

The count of this clone is one. The gene calls are TRBV3-1 (or the pseudogene TRBV3-2) and TRBJ1-5; D possibly corresponds to TRBD1 (5 bases). Trimming pared 3 bases from V and 9 bases from J, leaving 9 bases between. The CDR3 loop spans 12 amino acids. The germline V gene encodes CDR1 LGHDT and CDR2 YNNKEL (reference sequence). The CDR3 spells CASSQGQGPQHF. CDR3 in DNA: TGTGCCAGCAGCCAGGGCCAGGGGCCCCAGCATTTT.

The chain recombines TRBV3-1 (or the pseudogene TRBV3-2) with TRBJ1-6; D unclear. The germline V and J ends were trimmed by 9 bases and 0 bases, with 15 bases remaining between them. The CDR3 is 16 residues long. From germline, CDR1 is LGHDT and CDR2 YNNKEL (reference sequence). The CDR3 here is CASGRSGSSYNSPLHF. The CDR3 coding sequence is TGTGCCAGTGGTCGGTCCGGGAGCTCCTATAATTCACCCCTCCACTTT.

This clone occurred a few times. The V call is TRBV18, the J call TRBJ2-1; 13 nucleotides agree with TRBD2. The V gene end was trimmed by 5 bases and the J gene end by 7 bases; junction bases not matched to a gene: 8. CDR1 is KGHSH and CDR2 is LQKENI in the germline V gene. This CDR3 comprises 16 residues. CDR3 DNA sequence: TGTGCCAGCTCAGCTCCGGGACTAGCGGGAAGGAATGAGCAGTTCTTC. Translating it yields CASSAPGLAGRNEQFF.

The CDR3 loop is CASSSAGGRTGELFF. In nucleotides, the CDR3 is TGTGCCAGCAGCTCGGCAGGGGGACGCACCGGGGAGCTGTTTTTT. This chain links TRBV11-3 with TRBJ2-2; 7 nucleotides align to TRBD1. V lost 4 bases to trimming and J lost 4 bases; unmatched junction nucleotides: 6. The CDR3 extends over 15 amino acids. Germline V lookup: CDR1 SGHNT, CDR2 YENEEA.

This clone showed up just once. The V and J genes are TRBV7-3 and TRBJ1-1; TRBD1 matches at 8 bases. With V trimmed by 3 bases and J by 7 bases, 7 bases remained unmatched. This CDR3 has 14 amino acids. Germline CDR1 SGHTA, CDR2 FQGTGA. In nucleotides, the CDR3 is TGTGCCAGCAGCTTGGGCAGGGGGCAAGGTGAAGCTTTCTTT. The encoded protein is CASSLGRGQGEAFF.

This rearrangement joins TRBV6-5 to TRBJ2-2; no reliable D call. From germline, CDR1 is MNHEY and CDR2 SVGAGI. There are 14 residues in the CDR3. V was trimmed by 8 bases and J by 0 bases, leaving 10 bases between them. The CDR3 region is CASRHLTNTGELFF. The CDR3, as DNA: TGTGCCAGCCGCCACCTAACGAACACCGGGGAGCTGTTTTTT.

V usage is TRBV3-1 (or the pseudogene TRBV3-2) and J usage is TRBJ2-1; 9 bases map to TRBD2. The CDR3 spans 17 residues. The trim removed 3 bases at V and 8 bases at J, leaving 14 bases unmatched. The V gene's germline CDR1 is LGHDT and CDR2 YNNKEL (reference sequence). The CDR3 reads CASSHPQPGLALDEQFF. The CDR3 coding sequence is TGTGCCAGCAGCCATCCCCAACCGGGACTAGCTTTGGATGAGCAGTTCTTC.

The chain is built from TRBV19 and TRBJ2-1; D perhaps matches TRBD2 (5 bases). V lost 5 bases to trimming and J lost 8 bases, with 22 bases between them. CDR1 LNHDA and CDR2 SQIVND come from the germline V gene (reference sequence). CDR3 length equals 16 residues. In DNA, the CDR3 is TGTGCCAGTAGTGCCCTTCTAGCAGCAAAGCGCGATGAGCAGTTCTTC. Translated, it gives CASSALLAAKRDEQFF. Variable domain in full (rest from reference TRBV19 and TRBJ2-1): DGGITQSPKYLFRKEGQNVTLSCEQNLNHDAMYWYRQDPGQGLRLIYYSQIVNDFQKGDIAEGYSVSREKKESFPLTVTSAQKNPTAFYLCASSALLAAKRDEQFFGPGTRLTVL.

The chain uses TRBV19 and TRBJ1-3; D is ambiguous. CDR3 size: 15 residues. Germline V gene lookup returns CDR1 LNHDA and CDR2 SQIVND (reference sequence). Trimming shortened V by 7 bases and J by 0 bases, and 13 bases separated the two germline ends. DNA of the CDR3: TGTGCCAGTACCGGTCGCGCGATCTCTGGAAACACCATATATTTT. Protein: CASTGRAISGNTIYF.

V and J are TRBV7-6 and TRBJ2-2; TRBD2 aligns across 7 bases. CDR1 and CDR2 (germline): SGHVS, FNYEAQ. The length of the CDR3 is 15 residues. V lost 5 bases to trimming and J lost 8 bases; unmatched junction nucleotides: 11. CDR3 in amino acids: CASSRYSGEHGELFF. CDR3 nucleotides: TGTGCCAGCAGCCGGTACAGCGGGGAGCATGGGGAGCTGTTTTTT.

The CDR3 DNA reads TGCGCCAGCAGCTTACAGACTAACTATGGCTACACCTTC. This gives the protein CASSLQTNYGYTF. V is TRBV5-1 and J is TRBJ1-2, with D unresolved. With 2 bases removed from V and 0 bases from J, the gap between germline ends came to 5 bases. CDR1 is SGHRS, CDR2 YFSETQ, per germline. This CDR3 spans 13 amino acids.

The V call is TRBV5-1, the J call TRBJ1-2; D ambiguous. The CDR3 sequence is 12 residues long. Germline CDR1 and CDR2: SGHRS and YFSETQ. Between the trimmed V and J ends, which lost 1 base and 4 bases, there was a span of 5 bases. The DNA of the CDR3 is TGCGCCAGCAGCTTGTCCGGCTATGGCTACACCTTC. Translating gives CASSLSGYGYTF.

The chain couples TRBV5-1 to TRBJ2-1; TRBD2 matches at 12 bases. There are 16 residues in the CDR3. V lost 7 bases to trimming and J lost 0 bases; unmatched junction nucleotides: 5. CDR1 is SGHRS, CDR2 YFSETQ, per germline. The CDR3 DNA reads TGCGCCAGCCGGACTAGCGGGACTGGCTCCTACAATGAGCAGTTCTTC. Its translation is CASRTSGTGSYNEQFF.